The 18 T cell receptor beta chains in this list originate from one sample, sequenced in a study of T cell responses to AZD1222 COVID-19 vaccine listed by TCRdb under 2021. Read against the paper, the sample's time point label means: baseline before first vaccination. Library generation was performed with the immunoSEQ multiplex PCR assay. The clones in this table, taken by TCRdb from immuneACCESS, are in-frame only. Not every clone is retained; where verified, under half of the shortfall comes from an unresolved V gene, and the cause of the rest is unknown. This sample gives 90,000 to 150,000 clones in total; more than 75% of them show up just once. Over 3% of the sample belongs to the ten largest clones. This specimen was peripheral blood, taken on day 0 of AZD1222 vaccination. These TCRs come from an adult in good health.

As concerns this clone: The same CDR3 is also encoded by other DNA sequences in this sample. The rearrangement uses TRBV7-3 and TRBJ1-1; D remains unclear. CDR1 and CDR2 from the germline V gene are SGHTA and FQGTGA. The CDR3 contains 14 residues. V was cut by 1 base and J by 5 bases, with 11 bases left in between. The CDR3 DNA is TGTGCCAGCAGCTTAAAGGGAGGAGGAACTGAAGCTTTCTTT. It codes for CASSLKGGGTEAFF.

The chain links TRBV2 to TRBJ2-3; the D gene is possibly TRBD2 (6 bases). Looked up from germline, CDR1 is SNHLY and CDR2 is FYNNEI. V shed 5 bases and J shed 1 base, with 13 bases lying between them. This CDR3 is built from 15 residues. CDR3 amino acids: CASSRRRGGTDTQYF. For the CDR3, the DNA is TGTGCCAGCAGTAGGCGGAGGGGTGGCACAGATACGCAGTATTTT.

The rearrangement joins TRBV19 to TRBJ1-5; D not certain. CDR1 is LNHDA, CDR2 SQIVND, per germline (reference sequence). The CDR3 is made up of 14 amino acids. Between the trimmed V and J ends, which lost 2 bases and 3 bases, there was a span of 8 bases. The CDR3 here is CASSIRRNNQPQHF. CDR3 in DNA: TGTGCCAGTAGTATACGGCGGAACAATCAGCCCCAGCATTTT.

This clone was counted a single time. The V call is TRBV7-2, the J call TRBJ1-2; D is ambiguous. This CDR3 is 17 amino acids long. The V gene lost 4 bases and the J gene lost 1 base, with 19 bases spanning the gap. Germline V lookup: CDR1 SGHTA, CDR2 FQGNSA. CDR3 in amino acids: CASSSLVEDGFNYGYTF. The DNA for the CDR3 is TGTGCCAGCAGCTCCCTAGTTGAAGACGGATTTAACTATGGCTACACCTTC.

A few counts support this clone. The V and J genes are TRBV14 and TRBJ2-7; TRBD2 aligns across 13 bases. Germline CDR1 SGHDN, CDR2 FVKESK. With 4 bases clipped from V and 7 bases from J, the junction kept 16 bases outside the gene matches. This CDR3 region has 18 residues. As DNA, the CDR3 is TGTGCCAGCAGCCCCATATTCGGACTAGCGGGGGTAGAAGGGGAGCAGTACTTC. This sequence encodes CASSPIFGLAGVEGEQYF.

The V and J genes are TRBV5-6 and TRBJ1-4; D is ambiguous. The CDR3 covers 15 residues. Deletions cut 4 bases from V and 4 bases from J, with 14 bases between. Germline CDR1 reads SGHDT; CDR2 reads YYEEEE. The CDR3 region is CASSPGSRLNEKLFF. CDR3 in DNA: TGTGCCAGCAGCCCGGGGTCTCGCCTTAATGAAAAACTGTTTTTT.

This chain links TRBV2 with TRBJ2-7; 7 positions match TRBD1. Germline V gene lookup returns CDR1 SNHLY and CDR2 FYNNEI. The CDR3 has 14 amino acids. The J segment lost 5 bases and the V segment lost 10 bases, leaving 14 bases of the junction unmatched. The CDR3 here is CATRRTGAGNEQYF. In nucleotides, the CDR3 is TGTGCCACCCGAAGAACAGGGGCGGGTAACGAGCAGTACTTC.

This chain connects TRBV24-1 to TRBJ2-2; D is undetermined. The CDR3 is 14 amino acids. Trimming took 1 base from V and 6 from J, leaving 8 bases between them. Germline values: CDR1 KGHDR, CDR2 SFDVKD. The CDR3 here is CATSDLSAAGELFF. CDR3 bases: TGTGCCACCAGTGATTTATCGGCAGCCGGGGAGCTGTTTTTT.

The J gene is TRBJ1-1, the V gene TRBV11-1, with D perhaps matching TRBD1 (6 bases). The germline CDR1 and CDR2 sequences are SGHAT and FQDESV (reference sequence). The ends were cut back, 3 bases at V and 5 bases at J, with 13 bases in the middle. The CDR3 sequence is 14 residues long. The CDR3, as DNA: TGTGCCAGCAGCTTGGGTTGGGGGGCGACTGAAGCTTTCTTT. This codes for CASSLGWGATEAFF.

This clone was seen a single time. This chain joins TRBV7-3 and TRBJ1-1; the D is unclear. The ends were cut back, 0 bases at V and 2 bases at J, with 7 bases in the middle. The CDR3 spans 14 residues. In germline, CDR1 is SGHTA, CDR2 FQGTGA. The CDR3, as DNA: TGTGCCAGCAGCTTAACCAGGACCAACACTGAAGCTTTCTTT. The encoded protein is CASSLTRTNTEAFF.

This rearrangement joins TRBV2 to TRBJ1-1; no definite D call. V lost 7 bases and J lost 0, with 6 bases in between. Looked up from germline, CDR1 is SNHLY and CDR2 is FYNNEI. The CDR3 spans 12 residues. CDR3 sequence: CASIVMNTEAFF. In DNA, the CDR3 is TGTGCCAGCATCGTGATGAACACTGAAGCTTTCTTT.

The CDR3 spells CASSLVGASSGANVLTF. In DNA form, the CDR3 reads TGCGCCAGCAGCTTGGTGGGGGCTTCATCTGGGGCCAACGTCCTGACTTTC. The gene calls are TRBV5-1 and TRBJ2-6; D might be TRBD1 (6 bases). V lost 0 bases and J lost 1, with 11 bases in between. CDR1 and CDR2 from the germline V gene are SGHRS and YFSETQ. The CDR3 has 17 residues. Based on the CDR3 plus reference TRBV5-1 and TRBJ2-6, the full variable domain is KAGVTQTPRYLIKTRGQQVTLSCSPISGHRSVSWYQQTPGQGLQFLFEYFSETQRNKGNFPGRFSGRQFSNSRSEMNVSTLELGDSALYLCASSLVGASSGANVLTFGAGSRLTVL.

This chain uses TRBV3-1 (or the pseudogene TRBV3-2) with TRBJ2-1, with 8 bases matching TRBD1. V was pared by 0 bases and J by 7 bases, with 8 bases of the junction left unmatched. CDR1 LGHDT and CDR2 YNNKEL come from the germline V gene (reference sequence). This CDR3 comprises 16 residues. CDR3 amino acids: CASSQDSAGGRNEQFF. The CDR3 DNA reads as TGTGCCAGCAGCCAAGATTCGGCAGGGGGCAGGAATGAGCAGTTCTTC.

The chain uses TRBV6-2 or TRBV6-3 and TRBJ1-5; 9 nucleotides align to TRBD1. The germline CDR1 and CDR2 sequences are MNHEY and SVGEGT. V dropped 5 bases and J dropped 7; count of bases not matched to a gene: 9. This CDR3 is built from 15 residues. The CDR3 region has the DNA TGTGCCAGCAGTCGGACAGGGGAGTTTTGGCAGCCCCAGCATTTT. Encoded protein: CASSRTGEFWQPQHF.

This clone was observed a handful of times. The chain links TRBV7-8 to TRBJ2-7; D ambiguous. The CDR3 spans 13 residues. Trimming removed 0 bases at V and 4 bases at J, with 7 bases between. The V gene's germline CDR1 is SGHVS and CDR2 FQNEAQ. The CDR3 sequence is CASSLANKYEQYF. The DNA for the CDR3 is TGTGCCAGCAGCTTAGCGAATAAATACGAGCAGTACTTC.

This rearrangement joins TRBV4-1 to TRBJ1-2; D gene uncertain. This CDR3 is built from 14 residues. The V end was cut by 3 bases, the J end by 4 bases, with 12 bases between. Germline V gene sequence: CDR1 MGHRA, CDR2 YSYEKL. The CDR3 bases are TGCGCCAGCAGCCATCAGATTGGGAGCTATGGCTACACCTTC. As protein: CASSHQIGSYGYTF.

The chain couples TRBV13 to TRBJ2-3; no clear D. The ends were cut back, 6 bases at V and 3 bases at J, with 7 bases in the middle. Germline lookup yields CDR1 PRHDT and CDR2 FYEKMQ (reference sequence). This CDR3 spans 12 amino acids. DNA for the CDR3: TGTGCCAGCAGTAGGGCGACAGATACGCAGTATTTT. Translating it yields CASSRATDTQYF.

This chain uses TRBV5-1 with TRBJ1-5, with unresolved D. The V end lost 4 bases, the J end lost 0 bases, and 11 bases lay between the germline ends. The CDR3 has 15 amino acids. Looked up from germline, CDR1 is SGHRS and CDR2 is YFSETQ. CDR3 nucleotide sequence: TGCGCCAGCAGCCTTTCGGGATATAGCAATCAGCCCCAGCATTTT. This encodes CASSLSGYSNQPQHF.